These 17 T cell receptor beta chains were all obtained from the same sample, sequenced in a study of long-term antiretroviral therapy in people with HIV. The authors ran the immunoSEQ assay, v3.0, at survey level. Sequenced by immunoSEQ multiplex PCR; TCRdb stores in-frame clones only, minus some. The sample has approximately 25,000 clones, 70% to 85% seen once. The material sequenced was unsorted PBMCs, taken 0.8 years before starting antiretroviral therapy. The receptors derive from a man younger than 35 with HIV.

The rearrangement links TRBV30 to TRBJ1-5; a weak D match, TRBD1 (5 bases). V lost 3 bases, J lost 7 bases, and 16 bases lay in between. The CDR3 sequence is 14 residues long. Germline CDR1 and CDR2: GTSNPN and SVGIG (reference sequence). Here the CDR3 reads CAWRPRGQGQPQHF. CDR3 DNA sequence: TGTGCCTGGAGGCCCCGGGGCCAGGGCCAGCCCCAGCATTTT.

The chain couples TRBV19 to TRBJ2-7; 7 bases map to TRBD2. CDR3 length: 13 amino acids. Trimming removed 1 base from V and 6 bases from J; junction bases left unmatched: 3. In germline, CDR1 is LNHDA, CDR2 SQIVND (reference sequence). In DNA form, the CDR3 reads TGTGCCAGTAGTATAGTGGGGGGGATCGAGCAGTACTTC. Amino acid sequence: CASSIVGGIEQYF.

The V call is TRBV7-6, the J call TRBJ1-1; unclear D gene. CDR3 length: 12 amino acids. The V end lost 4 bases, the J end lost 8 bases, and 11 bases lay between the germline ends. Germline assignment: CDR1 SGHVS and CDR2 FNYEAQ. CDR3 loop: CASSSYTQEAFF. Here the CDR3 DNA reads TGTGCCAGCAGCTCCTACACCCAGGAAGCTTTCTTT.

This clone was counted only a few times. The V and J genes are TRBV27 and TRBJ2-7; TRBD1 is a possible D gene (5 bases). CDR1 is MNHEY, CDR2 SMNVEV, per germline (reference sequence). This CDR3 spans 13 amino acids. V lost 3 bases, J lost 3 bases, and 9 bases lay in between. CDR3 residues: CASSLGRVYEQYF. Written as DNA, the CDR3 is TGTGCCAGCAGTTTGGGCAGGGTCTACGAGCAGTACTTC.

V and J are TRBV19 and TRBJ1-5; 8 nucleotides agree with TRBD1. This CDR3 has 16 residues. From germline, CDR1 is LNHDA and CDR2 SQIVND (reference sequence). V lost 7 bases and J lost 6; bases outside the gene matches: 14. CDR3 DNA sequence: TGTGCCAGTACCAACGGGGTCAGGGGGCCACCTCAGCCCCAGCATTTT. It codes for CASTNGVRGPPQPQHF.

J is TRBJ2-2 and V is TRBV2, with D perhaps being TRBD1 or TRBD2 (6 bases each). Germline V gene data show CDR1 as SNHLY and CDR2 as FYNNEI. This CDR3 is 15 amino acids long. The ends were cut back, 4 bases at V and 3 bases at J, with 12 bases in the middle. Here the CDR3 DNA reads TGTGCCAGCAGTGGAGGGGGGTTGGACACCGGGGAGCTGTTTTTT. This translates into CASSGGGLDTGELFF.

This clone was detected once. The chain combines TRBV9 with TRBJ2-7, with 8 bases fitting TRBD1. J was trimmed by 6 bases and V by 3 bases; bases with no gene match: 11. Germline V gene lookup returns CDR1 SGDLS and CDR2 YYNGEE. This CDR3 is 15 amino acids long. CDR3 protein: CASSGPGQAPREQYF. CDR3 nucleotides: TGTGCCAGCAGCGGACCGGGACAGGCGCCTCGCGAGCAGTACTTC.

The V and J genes are TRBV5-6 and TRBJ2-2; TRBD1 agrees at 8 bases. J gave up 5 bases and V 3 bases, and 0 bases lay outside the gene matches. The CDR3 extends over 13 amino acids. Germline CDR1 reads SGHDT; CDR2 reads YYEEEE. The CDR3 nucleotides read TGTGCCAGCAGCTGGACAGGGACCGGGGAGCTGTTTTTT. It specifies CASSWTGTGELFF.

The rearrangement joins TRBV7-8 to TRBJ2-2; 9 nucleotides match TRBD2. J lost 5 bases, V lost 0 bases, and 13 bases had no gene match. There are 19 residues in the CDR3. Germline CDR1 reads SGHVS; CDR2 reads FQNEAQ. DNA for the CDR3: TGTGCCAGCAGCTTAGCAGGGGGTAGCGGGAGTACTGTAACCGGGGAGCTGTTTTTT. Translating it yields CASSLAGGSGSTVTGELFF.

The chain recombines TRBV5-1 with TRBJ2-6, with D perhaps matching TRBD1 (6 bases). Germline assignment: CDR1 SGHRS and CDR2 YFSETQ. This CDR3 is built from 16 residues. V was cut by 0 bases and J by 4 bases, with 11 bases left in between. Written as DNA, the CDR3 is TGCGCCAGCAGCTTGGATATGGGGGCCGGGGCCAACGTCCTGACTTTC. It encodes CASSLDMGAGANVLTF.

This chain uses TRBV27 with TRBJ1-1, with D possibly being TRBD1 (6 bases). Trimming left V 5 bases short and J 0 bases short, with 13 bases between. The CDR3 runs 15 residues. From germline, CDR1 is MNHEY and CDR2 SMNVEV (reference sequence). Written as DNA, the CDR3 is TGTGCCAGCAGTCAGTACACAGGGATGAACACTGAAGCTTTCTTT. This gives the protein CASSQYTGMNTEAFF.

V is TRBV15 and J is TRBJ2-7; the D is unclear. V dropped 0 bases and J dropped 5 bases, with 8 bases sitting between them. In germline, CDR1 is LNHNV, CDR2 YYDKDF (reference sequence). This CDR3 contains 13 residues. CDR3 in DNA: TGTGCCACCAGCAGAGATAATCCCCACGAGCAGTACTTC. Its protein product is CATSRDNPHEQYF.

This clone is labeled medium-sized. The chain links TRBV5-1 to TRBJ2-1; a possible D gene is TRBD2 (5 bases). This CDR3 is built from 12 residues. Germline V gene lookup returns CDR1 SGHRS and CDR2 YFSETQ. The V end lost 4 bases, the J end lost 6 bases, and 8 bases lay between the germline ends. CDR3 sequence: CASSVGLNEQFF. CDR3 DNA sequence: TGCGCCAGCAGCGTTGGACTCAATGAGCAGTTCTTC. Full variable domain (missing parts from reference TRBV5-1 and TRBJ2-1): KAGVTQTPRYLIKTRGQQVTLSCSPISGHRSVSWYQQTPGQGLQFLFEYFSETQRNKGNFPGRFSGRQFSNSRSEMNVSTLELGDSALYLCASSVGLNEQFFGPGTRLTVL.

The chain is built from TRBV29-1 and TRBJ1-2, with TRBD1 as a possible D gene (5 bases). V was clipped by 4 bases and J by 3 bases, with 9 bases between them. This CDR3 contains 12 residues. Germline loops: CDR1 SQVTM, CDR2 ANQGSEA. CDR3 region: CSVGGADYGYTF. In DNA form, the CDR3 reads TGCAGCGTTGGCGGGGCGGACTATGGCTACACCTTC.

This clone has just one count. V gene TRBV13 combines with J gene TRBJ1-5, with D perhaps matching TRBD1 (5 bases). Germline assignment: CDR1 PRHDT and CDR2 FYEKMQ (reference sequence). Trimming took off 4 bases at V and 6 bases at J, with 7 bases between the two ends. The CDR3 length is 12 residues. The CDR3 sequence is CASSSTGQPQHF. The CDR3 DNA reads as TGTGCCAGCAGCTCCACAGGTCAGCCCCAGCATTTT.

V gene TRBV7-6 combines with J gene TRBJ1-5; the match to TRBD1 covers 8 bases. Germline V gives CDR1 SGHVS, CDR2 FNYEAQ. With 5 bases clipped from V and 1 base from J, the junction kept 13 bases outside the gene matches. The CDR3 totals 18 residues. CDR3 DNA: TGTGCCAGCAGCCCCGACGCAGGGGGCAAATTGAGCAATCAGCCCCAGCATTTT. Amino acids: CASSPDAGGKLSNQPQHF. Full variable domain (missing parts from reference TRBV7-6 and TRBJ1-5): GAGVSQSPRYKVTKRGQDVALRCDPISGHVSLYWYRQALGQGPEFLTYFNYEAQQDKSGLPNDRFSAERPEGSISTLTIQRTEQRDSAMYRCASSPDAGGKLSNQPQHFGDGTRLSIL.

In its sample, this clone was seen once. The chain recombines TRBV7-2 with TRBJ2-7; 15 bases line up with TRBD2. J lost 6 bases, V lost 1 base, and 7 bases had no gene match. CDR3 length: 17 residues. The germline CDR1 and CDR2 sequences are SGHTA and FQGNSA. The CDR3 coding sequence is TGTGCCAGCAGCTTAGGGGGGACTAGCGGGAGGTTGATCGAGCAGTACTTC. This codes for CASSLGGTSGRLIEQYF. Full variable domain (rest looked up from reference TRBV7-2 and TRBJ2-7): GAGVSQSPSNKVTEKGKDVELRCDPISGHTALYWYRQSLGQGLEFLIYFQGNSAPDKSGLPSDRFSAERTGGSVSTLTIQRTQQEDSAVYLCASSLGGTSGRLIEQYFGPGTRLTVT.